Presented here are 2 T cell receptor beta chains from one specimen sequenced in a study of blood T cells in healthy people across ages. It was with a sample-barcoded 5' primer and a J-beta primer mix that a second PCR of roughly 7 to 12 cycles was run. TCRdb redid the calling of the 5' RACE reads with MiXCR, one entry per CDR3 protein. Of around 1,000,000 distinct CDR3 sequences listed, about 25% are singletons. These data also featured in a second study, about T cells of mothers and their children.

Sequencing used blood. The receptors originated from a girl aged 2 to 9 in good health.

The V and J genes are TRBV2 and TRBJ2-5, with 11 bases lining up with TRBD2. The J call is in doubt because the DNA end fits TRBJ2-1 better. This CDR3 spans 15 amino acids. Germline lookup yields CDR1 SNHLY and CDR2 FYNNEI. The CDR3 region is CASISGGVSRNEQFF. The DNA of the CDR3 is TGTGCCAGCATTAGCGGGGGGGTCTCTCGGAATGAGCAGTTCTTC.

This clonotype was seen more than once but under ten times. The chain employs TRBV28 and TRBJ2-7; D possibly corresponds to TRBD2 (6 bases). Trimming cost V 5 bases and J 1 base, with 15 bases left between them. The CDR3 extends over 15 amino acids. The V gene's germline CDR1 is MDHEN and CDR2 SYDVKM. Written as DNA, the CDR3 is TGTGCCAGCAGTGGCGAACTAGCCGGATCCTACGAGCAGTACTTC. Its protein product is CASSGELAGSYEQYF. Supplemented by reference TRBV28 and TRBJ2-7, the full variable domain reads DVKVTQSSRYLVKRTGEKVFLECVQDMDHENMFWYRQDPGLGLRLIYFSYDVKMKEKGDIPEGYSVSREKKERFSLILESASTNQTSMYLCASSGELAGSYEQYFGPGTRLTVT.